Listed here are 19 T cell receptor beta chains from one sample, sequenced in a study of beta chain features in type 1 diabetes. Expressed TCRB transcripts got sequenced, as all isolated RNA was reverse transcribed. TCRdb's table, derived via immunoSEQ multiplex PCR, lists solely in-frame clones and lacks some. The sample has 300,000 to 400,000 clones; roughly 12% are singletons. Sequencing input: naive CD4+ T cells from blood. These receptors were collected from a man aged 18 to 30 in good health.

The rearrangement uses TRBV4-3 and TRBJ1-4; 7 positions agree with TRBD1. This CDR3 has 19 residues. Looked up from germline, CDR1 is LGHNA and CDR2 is YSLEER. V lost 4 bases, J lost 0 bases, and 14 bases stayed unmatched. CDR3 amino acids: CASSPYRDSGPATNEKLFF. CDR3 in DNA: TGCGCCAGCAGCCCGTACCGGGACAGCGGCCCTGCAACTAATGAAAAACTGTTTTTT.

This clone was observed a handful of times. The chain has TRBV6-1 and TRBJ1-6; possible D gene TRBD1, 6 bases. Deletions cut 7 bases from V and 5 bases from J, with 15 bases between. The germline gives CDR1 MNHNS, CDR2 SASEGT. This CDR3 spans 15 amino acids. CDR3 region: CASNPRGAHNSPLHF. The CDR3 DNA reads as TGTGCCAGCAACCCACGGGGGGCACATAATTCACCCCTCCACTTT.

The genes are TRBV19 and TRBJ2-5, with D perhaps matching TRBD1 (6 bases). The CDR3 is 13 residues long. V lost 6 bases to trimming and J lost 4 bases, with 12 bases between them. CDR1 and CDR2 (germline): LNHDA, SQIVND (reference sequence). The CDR3 DNA is TGTGCCAGTAGCGGACAGACCCTAGAGACCCAGTACTTC. Translated, it gives CASSGQTLETQYF.

This chain uses TRBV6-5 with TRBJ2-5; TRBD2 agrees at 8 bases. Trimming removed 5 bases from V and 14 bases from J; junction bases left unmatched: 7. This CDR3 is 11 amino acids long. Germline V gene data show CDR1 as MNHEY and CDR2 as SVGAGI. In nucleotides, the CDR3 is TGTGCCAGCAGTGAAACCGGGACTAGATACTTC. Its protein is CASSETGTRYF.

This clone came up a few times. The chain is built from TRBV27 and TRBJ2-7; D call uncertain. This CDR3 region has 11 residues. From germline, CDR1 is MNHEY and CDR2 SMNVEV (reference sequence). V dropped 8 bases and J dropped 1 base, with 6 bases sitting between them. The CDR3 sequence: CASATSYEQYF. In DNA, the CDR3 is TGTGCCAGCGCTACTTCCTACGAGCAGTACTTC.

The chain joins TRBV4-3 to TRBJ2-3, with 11 positions matching TRBD2. V gave up 3 bases and J gave up 4 bases; unmatched junction bases: 3. The V gene's germline CDR1 is LGHNA and CDR2 YSLEER. This CDR3 contains 15 residues. CDR3 coding DNA: TGCGCCAGCAGCCAGCTAGCGGGGGGTGCAGATACGCAGTATTTT. Amino acid sequence: CASSQLAGGADTQYF.

The V call is TRBV28, the J call TRBJ2-7; 9 nucleotides agree with TRBD1. The CDR3 has 16 amino acids. The V and J ends lost 2 bases and 0 bases, in that order; junction bases with no gene match: 5. Germline lookup yields CDR1 MDHEN and CDR2 SYDVKM. The CDR3 protein is CASSLNSGQGSYEQYF. The CDR3 DNA reads TGTGCCAGCAGTTTAAATTCGGGACAGGGCTCCTACGAGCAGTACTTC.

The rearrangement joins TRBV18 to TRBJ2-7; perhaps TRBD2 as D (5 bases). The CDR3 loop spans 16 amino acids. CDR1 is KGHSH and CDR2 is LQKENI in the germline V gene. V lost 1 base and J 4 bases, leaving 17 bases between the germline ends. CDR3 coding DNA: TGTGCCAGCTCACCACTTACGCTAGCTATCCCTTACGAGCAGTACTTC. Translation: CASSPLTLAIPYEQYF. Full variable domain (missing parts from reference TRBV18 and TRBJ2-7): NAGVMQNPRHLVRRRGQEARLRCSPMKGHSHVYWYRQLPEEGLKFMVYLQKENIIDESGMPKERFSAEFPKEGPSILRIQQVVRGDSAAYFCASSPLTLAIPYEQYFGPGTRLTVT.

This chain uses TRBV4-3 with TRBJ1-2; 8 bases line up with TRBD1. The CDR3 has 15 amino acids. The J segment lost 11 bases and the V segment lost 3 bases, leaving 14 bases of the junction unmatched. CDR1 LGHNA and CDR2 YSLEER come from the germline V gene. This CDR3 is CASSHIARDRHVYTF. DNA for the CDR3: TGCGCCAGCAGCCATATAGCCCGGGACAGGCATGTGTACACCTTC.

The rearrangement joins TRBV11-3 to TRBJ2-1; D remains ambiguous. Germline V gene sequence: CDR1 SGHNT, CDR2 YENEEA. The CDR3 runs 16 residues. The V gene lost 5 bases and the J gene lost 4 bases, with 18 bases spanning the gap. The CDR3 DNA is TGTGCCAGCAGCCCCCACTCCCAAACCCCTTACAATGAGCAGTTCTTC. It translates to CASSPHSQTPYNEQFF.

This clone was recorded a few times. This chain's CDR3 is CASSELNFRGWEETQYF. CDR3 sequence (DNA): TGTGCCAGCAGTGAATTGAATTTTAGGGGGTGGGAAGAGACCCAGTACTTC. The chain joins TRBV25-1 to TRBJ2-5, with TRBD1 as a possible D gene (6 bases). With 1 base removed from V and 3 bases from J, the gap between germline ends came to 18 bases. This CDR3 has 17 amino acids. Germline V gene lookup returns CDR1 MGHDK and CDR2 SYGVNS. Using reference TRBV25-1 and TRBJ2-5 for the parts outside the CDR3, the full variable domain is EADIYQTPRYLVIGTGKKITLECSQTMGHDKMYWYQQDPGMELHLIHYSYGVNSTEKGDLSSESTVSRIRTEHFPLTLESARPSHTSQYLCASSELNFRGWEETQYFGPGTRLLVL.

This clone was picked up a small number of times. The rearrangement links TRBV5-1 to TRBJ2-1; D perhaps matches TRBD1 (6 bases). The CDR3 sequence is 15 residues long. Germline CDR1 is SGHRS and CDR2 is YFSETQ. V lost 0 bases, J lost 4 bases, and 11 bases lay in between. The CDR3, as DNA: TGCGCCAGCAGCTTGGAGGGACAACAATACAATGAGCAGTTCTTC. It yields the protein CASSLEGQQYNEQFF. Filled out from reference TRBV5-1 and TRBJ2-1, the complete variable domain reads KAGVTQTPRYLIKTRGQQVTLSCSPISGHRSVSWYQQTPGQGLQFLFEYFSETQRNKGNFPGRFSGRQFSNSRSEMNVSTLELGDSALYLCASSLEGQQYNEQFFGPGTRLTVL.

This clone appeared a few times. The V gene is TRBV7-2, the J gene TRBJ2-7, with a possible D match to TRBD1 (5 bases). The CDR3 is made up of 14 amino acids. In germline, CDR1 is SGHTA, CDR2 FQGNSA. V lost 1 base to trimming and J lost 4 bases, with 11 bases between them. DNA for the CDR3: TGTGCCAGCAGCTTAGGGGGCAGAGTTTACGAGCAGTACTTC. Its translation is CASSLGGRVYEQYF.

Only a few counts were recorded for this clone. V usage is TRBV7-3 and J usage is TRBJ1-1; D perhaps matches TRBD1 (6 bases). The germline CDR1 and CDR2 sequences are SGHTA and FQGTGA. V shed 5 bases and J shed 4 bases, with 14 bases lying between them. This CDR3 is built from 14 residues. The CDR3 bases are TGTGCCAGCAGCAATCGCAGGGGTACCACTGAAGCTTTCTTT. The encoded protein is CASSNRRGTTEAFF. The full variable domain, with the rest looked up from reference TRBV7-3 and TRBJ1-1, is GAGVSQTPSNKVTEKGKYVELRCDPISGHTALYWYRQSLGQGPEFLIYFQGTGAADDSGLPNDRFFAVRPEGSVSTLKIQRTERGDSAVYLCASSNRRGTTEAFFGQGTRLTVV.

The rearrangement links TRBV7-9 to TRBJ1-2, with D maybe TRBD1 (5 bases). In germline, CDR1 is SEHNR, CDR2 FQNEAQ (reference sequence). This CDR3 is 15 amino acids long. The V and J ends lost 5 bases and 4 bases respectively, with 17 bases between them. The CDR3 is CASSLRTRHSYGYTF. DNA for the CDR3: TGTGCCAGCAGCCTCAGGACAAGACATTCCTATGGCTACACCTTC.

A few counts support this clone. The rearrangement links TRBV30 to TRBJ1-1; TRBD1 matches 7 bases. CDR3 length: 16 residues. The V and J ends lost 2 bases and 3 bases, in that order; junction bases with no gene match: 12. Germline V gene data show CDR1 as GTSNPN and CDR2 as SVGIG (reference sequence). The CDR3 sequence: CAWSPWTGSPHTEAFF. The CDR3 coding sequence is TGTGCCTGGAGTCCTTGGACAGGCAGTCCCCACACTGAAGCTTTCTTT.

This clone was picked up a small number of times. The chain combines TRBV29-1 with TRBJ2-1, with D unclear. CDR3 length: 15 residues. Germline V CDR1 and CDR2: SQVTM, ANQGSEA. The germline V and J ends were trimmed by 5 bases and 0 bases, with 14 bases remaining between them. CDR3 sequence reads: CSVTGEPGSYNEQFF. DNA of the CDR3: TGCAGCGTTACCGGCGAACCGGGCTCCTACAATGAGCAGTTCTTC.

The rearrangement uses TRBV5-1 and TRBJ2-7, with D possibly being TRBD1 (6 bases). Germline V lookup: CDR1 SGHRS, CDR2 YFSETQ. Trimming cost V 4 bases and J 0 bases, with 20 bases left between them. The CDR3 contains 17 residues. The CDR3 region is CASSKRQTGQSSYEQYF. Here the CDR3 DNA reads TGCGCCAGCAGCAAGAGGCAGACAGGCCAAAGCTCCTACGAGCAGTACTTC.

Only a few counts were recorded for this clone. This chain joins TRBV6-5 and TRBJ1-5; weak D call: TRBD1 (6 bases). Trimming took 2 bases from V and 1 from J, leaving 9 bases between them. Germline V lookup: CDR1 MNHEY, CDR2 SVGAGI. The CDR3 contains 15 residues. The CDR3: CASSYGGASNQPQHF. CDR3 coding DNA: TGTGCCAGCAGTTACGGGGGCGCGAGCAATCAGCCCCAGCATTTT.